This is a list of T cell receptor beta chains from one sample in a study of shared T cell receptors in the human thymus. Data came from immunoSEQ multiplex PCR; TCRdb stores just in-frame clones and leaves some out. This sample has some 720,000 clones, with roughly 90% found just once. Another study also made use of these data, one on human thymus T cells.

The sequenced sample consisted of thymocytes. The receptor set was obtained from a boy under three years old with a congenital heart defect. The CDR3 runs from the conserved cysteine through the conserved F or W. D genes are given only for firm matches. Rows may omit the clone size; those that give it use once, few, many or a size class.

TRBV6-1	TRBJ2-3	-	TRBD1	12	TGTGCCAGCAGACCACAGGGGCATACGCAGTATTTT	CASRPQGHTQYF
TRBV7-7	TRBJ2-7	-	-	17	TGTGCTAGCAGCTTACAAGCCCCCAATGAGCCCCCCTACGAGCAGTACTTC	CASSLQAPNEPPYEQYF
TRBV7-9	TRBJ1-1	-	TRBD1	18	TGTGCCAGCAGCTTAACCGGGACAGACTCTCTGGGAAACACTGAAGCTTTCTTT	CASSLTGTDSLGNTEAFF
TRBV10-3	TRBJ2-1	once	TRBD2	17	TGTGCCATCAGTGAGTCGCCCGGACTAGCGGCAGCCAATGAGCAGTTCTTC	CAISESPGLAAANEQFF
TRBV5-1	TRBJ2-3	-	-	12	TGCGCCAGCTGGGACTGCACAGATACGCAGTATTTT	CASWDCTDTQYF
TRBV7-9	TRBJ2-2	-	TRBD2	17	TGTGCCAGCAGCTTAAAGAGGACTAGCGGGAACACCGGGGAGCTGTTTTTT	CASSLKRTSGNTGELFF
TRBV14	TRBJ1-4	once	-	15	TGTGCCAGCAGCCCCGAGGGGGGGACTAATGAAAAACTGTTTTTT	CASSPEGGTNEKLFF
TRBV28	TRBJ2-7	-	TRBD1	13	TGTGCCAGCAGGATGACAGGGGGGAGGGAGCAGTACTTC	CASRMTGGREQYF
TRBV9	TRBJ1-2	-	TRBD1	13	TGTGCCAGCACACAGGGGCTGAGTAATGGCTACACCTTC	CASTQGLSNGYTF
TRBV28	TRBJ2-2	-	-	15	TGTGCCAGCAGTCCCCAGACAGGGAACACCGGGGAGCTGTTTTTT	CASSPQTGNTGELFF
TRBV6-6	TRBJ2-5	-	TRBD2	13	TGTGCCAGCAGTTACCCGGGAGGAGAGACCCAGTACTTC	CASSYPGGETQYF
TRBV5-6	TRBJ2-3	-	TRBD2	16	TGTGCCAGCAGCTTATCTGAGCGGGAGGCAGTAGATACGCAGTATTTT	CASSLSEREAVDTQYF
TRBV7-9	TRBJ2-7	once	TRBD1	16	TGTGCCAGCGGACCTCTCGGCCGGGACAGACGCCACGAGCAGTACTTC	CASGPLGRDRRHEQYF
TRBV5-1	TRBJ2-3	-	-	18	TGCGCCAGCAGCTTGGAGGGTCTAGCGCTGTGGAGCACAGATACGCAGTATTTT	CASSLEGLALWSTDTQYF
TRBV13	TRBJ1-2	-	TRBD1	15	TGTGCCAGCAGCTCCCCCGGGACAGGCCACTATGGCTACACCTTC	CASSSPGTGHYGYTF
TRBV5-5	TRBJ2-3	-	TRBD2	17	TGTGCCAGCGAAAATGGGGCGGGAGGGCCCGGGACAGATACGCAGTATTTT	CASENGAGGPGTDTQYF
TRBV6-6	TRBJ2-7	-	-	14	TGTGCCAGCAGTTACCGGGGAGGTAGCCGCGAGCAGTACTTC	CASSYRGGSREQYF
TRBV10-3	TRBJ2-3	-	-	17	TGTGCCATCAGTGAGCCCCGGACTTCCCCTAGCACAGATACGCAGTATTTT	CAISEPRTSPSTDTQYF
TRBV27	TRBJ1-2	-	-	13	TGTGCCAGCAGCCTACAGGGTGACTATGGCTACACCTTC	CASSLQGDYGYTF
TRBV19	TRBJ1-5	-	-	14	TGTGCCAGTAGTATAAGGGCAGGGGCTCAGCCCCAGCATTTT	CASSIRAGAQPQHF
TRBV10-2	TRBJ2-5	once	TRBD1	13	TGCGCCAGCCTACAGGGGAATAGTGAGACCCAGTACTTC	CASLQGNSETQYF
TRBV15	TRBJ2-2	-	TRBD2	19	TGTGCCACCGTGGGGCGGCGGGGAGGGAAGCCCGCGAACACCGGGGAGCTGTTTTTT	CATVGRRGGKPANTGELFF
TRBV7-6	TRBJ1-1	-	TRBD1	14	TGTGCCAGCAGCCCGGCGACCGGGACAGGTGAAGCTTTCTTT	CASSPATGTGEAFF
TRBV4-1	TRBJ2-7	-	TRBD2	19	TGCGCCAGCAGCCAAGATCCACCGGGGGGGGTCAAAAGCTCCTACGAGCAGTACTTC	CASSQDPPGGVKSSYEQYF
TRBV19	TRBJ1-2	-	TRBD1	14	TGTGCCAGTAGTATACAGGGACAGCACTATGGCTACACCTTC	CASSIQGQHYGYTF
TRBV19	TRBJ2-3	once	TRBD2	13	TGTGCCAGTAGTCTAGCGGGGACAGATACGCAGTATTTT	CASSLAGTDTQYF
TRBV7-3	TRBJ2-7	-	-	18	TGTGCCAGCAGCCTTAAAGAAGTACTTGGCGGGAACCTACCCGAGCAGTACTTC	CASSLKEVLGGNLPEQYF
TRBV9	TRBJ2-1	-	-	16	TGTGCCAGCAGCGTAGGGGTTAGCGAGACATACAATGAGCAGTTCTTC	CASSVGVSETYNEQFF
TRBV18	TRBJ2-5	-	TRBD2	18	TGTGCCAGGGAACCGGATCCTAGCGGGGAGGCCCCCAGGCAGACCCAGTACTTC	CAREPDPSGEAPRQTQYF
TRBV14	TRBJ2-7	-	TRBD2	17	TGTGCCAGCAGCCAGACTCCCGGGACTAGCGGCTCCTACGAGCAGTACTTC	CASSQTPGTSGSYEQYF
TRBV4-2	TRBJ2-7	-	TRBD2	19	TGTGCCAGCAGCCAAGATTATGAGCGGGAGTTTCCCTCCCCCTACGAGCAGTACTTC	CASSQDYEREFPSPYEQYF
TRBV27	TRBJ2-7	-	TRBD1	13	TGTGCCAGCAGTTTAAGGGACAGTTACGAGCAGTACTTC	CASSLRDSYEQYF